The 22 T cell receptor beta chains listed next were all sequenced from one sample in a study of regulatory T cells. Amplification used 52 TRBV primers and 13 TRBJ primers. Repertoires were generated with immunoSEQ multiplex PCR, while TCRdb's copy carries only in-frame clones and drops some. The data show 10,000 or so clones, with approximately 80% seen just once and about 10% held by the top ten. Sequenced input: CD8+ T cells sorted from blood. These receptors were obtained from a person aged 18-30 years with CD3G deficiency.

In its sample, this clone was seen a few times. The rearrangement uses TRBV10-2 and TRBJ1-1; 9 nucleotides align to TRBD1. This CDR3 has 15 amino acids. V shed 5 bases, J shed 0 bases, and the junction held 4 bases outside the gene matches. CDR1 and CDR2 (germline): WSHSY, SAAADI. CDR3 loop: CASSTGGGLNTEAFF. The CDR3, as DNA: TGCGCCAGCAGTACAGGGGGCGGGTTGAACACTGAAGCTTTCTTT.

DNA for the CDR3: TGTGCCAGTAGTATGGGGCCGAGTGAAGCTTTCTTT. Its translation is CASSMGPSEAFF. This chain uses TRBV19 with TRBJ1-1; D is possibly TRBD1 (5 bases). This CDR3 is 12 amino acids long. Trimming shortened V by 3 bases and J by 7 bases, and 9 bases separated the two germline ends. Germline V CDR1 and CDR2: LNHDA, SQIVND (reference sequence).

The J gene is TRBJ2-7, the V gene TRBV11-2; unclear D gene. V shed 5 bases and J shed 0 bases, with 14 bases lying between them. The CDR3 sequence is 15 residues long. Germline lookup yields CDR1 SGHAT and CDR2 FQNNGV. The DNA for the CDR3 is TGTGCCAGCAGCCCGACCTATTCTAGCTCCTACGAGCAGTACTTC. The encoded protein is CASSPTYSSSYEQYF.

This chain connects TRBV12-2 to TRBJ2-5. TRBV12-2 is termed a pseudogene. CDR3 length equals 11 residues. CDR3: CASRLAETQYF. CDR3 DNA: TGTGCAAGTCGCTTAGCGGAGACCCAGTACTTC.

The chain has TRBV7-9 and TRBJ2-3; 9 nucleotides line up with TRBD1. This CDR3 is 14 amino acids long. J gave up 8 bases and V 4 bases, and 7 bases lay outside the gene matches. CDR1 is SEHNR, CDR2 FQNEAQ, per germline (reference sequence). This chain's CDR3 is CASSSPGTGTTQYF. Written as DNA, the CDR3 is TGTGCCAGCAGCTCCCCCGGGACAGGGACTACGCAGTATTTT.

The chain is built from TRBV5-3 and TRBJ2-6; D is uncertain. TRBV5-3 is flagged as an ORF with uncertain function. Trimming stripped 8 bases from V and 5 bases from J, with 23 bases between. The CDR3 has 17 amino acids. As DNA, the CDR3 is TGTGCCAGCCGCAGTTATGGTGAACAAAGTCGGGCCAACGTCCTGACTTTC. Protein sequence: CASRSYGEQSRANVLTF.

The rearrangement links TRBV6-1 to TRBJ2-6, with D possibly matching TRBD2 (6 bases). Between the trimmed V and J ends, which lost 7 bases and 2 bases, there was a span of 6 bases. Germline V gene sequence: CDR1 MNHNS, CDR2 SASEGT. The CDR3 runs 13 residues. The CDR3 protein is CASTGAGANVLTF. Written as DNA, the CDR3 is TGTGCCAGCACGGGAGCTGGGGCCAACGTCCTGACTTTC.

V gene TRBV7-9 combines with J gene TRBJ2-1; the match to TRBD1 covers 10 bases. V was pared by 5 bases and J by 2 bases, with 6 bases of the junction left unmatched. The CDR3 consists of 16 residues. Germline V gene lookup returns CDR1 SEHNR and CDR2 FQNEAQ (reference sequence). The CDR3: CASSRTGTGAYNEQFF. In DNA form, the CDR3 reads TGTGCCAGCAGCCGAACCGGGACAGGGGCCTACAATGAGCAGTTCTTC.

The chain recombines TRBV19 with TRBJ1-2, with a possible D match to TRBD1 (5 bases). This CDR3 comprises 15 residues. Germline CDR1 LNHDA, CDR2 SQIVND (reference sequence). V was shortened by 5 bases and J by 4 bases, with 17 bases between the two germline ends. The CDR3: CASSRRQFPSYGYTF. Here the CDR3 DNA reads TGTGCCAGTAGTCGCCGACAGTTCCCATCCTATGGCTACACCTTC.

The J gene is TRBJ1-6, the V gene TRBV7-8, with a possible D match to TRBD1 (5 bases). Trimming removed 5 bases from V and 1 base from J, with 15 bases in between. The CDR3 runs 17 residues. Germline values: CDR1 SGHVS, CDR2 FQNEAQ. This chain's CDR3 is CASSADSPGSYNSPLHF. The DNA for the CDR3 is TGTGCCAGCAGCGCAGACAGTCCCGGGTCCTATAATTCACCCCTCCACTTT.

The chain employs TRBV27 and TRBJ1-1; no clear D gene. The CDR3 runs 13 residues. Per germline, CDR1 MNHEY and CDR2 SMNVEV (reference sequence). V was trimmed by 2 bases and J by 0 bases, leaving 4 bases between them. The CDR3 region is CASSLDVNTEAFF. The CDR3 coding sequence is TGTGCCAGCAGTTTAGATGTGAACACTGAAGCTTTCTTT.

This clone was counted a single time. The chain recombines TRBV7-8 with TRBJ1-1; D ambiguous. The CDR3 spans 14 residues. V was pared by 2 bases and J by 1 base, with 8 bases between. The germline V gene has CDR1 SGHVS and CDR2 FQNEAQ. The CDR3 nucleotides read TGTGCCAGCAGCTTACCCGGCGGGAACACTGAAGCTTTCTTT. Amino acids: CASSLPGGNTEAFF.

The rearrangement uses TRBV4-3 and TRBJ1-1; D perhaps matches TRBD1 (5 bases). This CDR3 region has 16 residues. The V gene's germline CDR1 is LGHNA and CDR2 YSLEER. Trimming took off 1 base at V and 0 bases at J, with 12 bases between the two ends. CDR3 DNA sequence: TGCGCCAGCAGCCAAGTCCCCGGGGCTTTGAACACTGAAGCTTTCTTT. It yields the protein CASSQVPGALNTEAFF.

The chain links TRBV19 to TRBJ2-2, with D perhaps TRBD1 or TRBD2 (5 bases each). The CDR3 totals 16 residues. V gave up 3 bases and J gave up 0 bases, with 11 bases separating them. Per germline, CDR1 LNHDA and CDR2 SQIVND (reference sequence). The CDR3 DNA sequence: TGTGCCAGTAGTATTCATGGGGACCCGAACACCGGGGAGCTGTTTTTT. This translates into CASSIHGDPNTGELFF.

V and J are TRBV28 and TRBJ1-2; D might be TRBD1 (6 bases). Germline values: CDR1 MDHEN, CDR2 SYDVKM. V lost 11 bases, J lost 4 bases, and 23 bases lay in between. The CDR3 length is 15 residues. In DNA form, the CDR3 reads TGTGCCGCCGCGGGGTGGGCAGGGGAGGCCTATGGCTACACCTTC. Its translation: CAAAGWAGEAYGYTF.

J is TRBJ2-7 and V is TRBV28; D gene ambiguous. The CDR3 sequence is 13 residues long. V was trimmed by 5 bases and J by 2 bases, leaving 10 bases between them. CDR1 MDHEN and CDR2 SYDVKM come from the germline V gene. The CDR3, as DNA: TGTGCCAGCAGTGGTTGGGGTACCTACGAGCAGTACTTC. It yields the protein CASSGWGTYEQYF.

This clone was counted once. J is TRBJ2-2 and V is TRBV10-3; the D is unclear. The CDR3 covers 13 residues. Germline V gene lookup returns CDR1 ENHRY and CDR2 SYGVKD. V gave up 5 bases and J gave up 8 bases, with 12 bases separating them. The CDR3 reads CAISLRPFGELFF. CDR3 sequence (DNA): TGTGCCATCAGTCTCCGACCATTTGGGGAGCTGTTTTTT.

The J gene is TRBJ2-7, the V gene TRBV27; D perhaps matches TRBD2 (7 bases). V was trimmed by 3 bases and J by 4 bases, leaving 16 bases between them. CDR1 and CDR2 (germline): MNHEY, SMNVEV (reference sequence). The CDR3 length is 15 residues. The CDR3 sequence is CASSLGAGVLYEQYF. The CDR3 nucleotides read TGTGCCAGCAGTTTGGGGGCGGGAGTATTATACGAGCAGTACTTC.

This clone was observed a few times. The V call is TRBV7-9, the J call TRBJ2-1; D gene ambiguous. The ends were cut back, 4 bases at V and 7 bases at J, with 20 bases in the middle. Per germline, CDR1 SEHNR and CDR2 FQNEAQ (reference sequence). This CDR3 comprises 16 residues. The CDR3 here is CASSSPIATSQNEQFF. The CDR3 DNA sequence: TGTGCCAGCAGCTCCCCGATAGCAACGTCACAAAATGAGCAGTTCTTC.

V and J are TRBV19 and TRBJ1-1, with 7 bases identical to TRBD1. Unmatched junction bases numbered 9, after V lost 4 bases and J lost 4 bases. The CDR3 covers 15 residues. The germline gives CDR1 LNHDA, CDR2 SQIVND (reference sequence). The CDR3 nucleotides are TGTGCCAGTAGTAAGACAGGGACGGTTTTCACTGAAGCTTTCTTT. It encodes CASSKTGTVFTEAFF.

The chain couples TRBV5-5 to TRBJ2-7, with no clear D. Trimming took 4 bases from V and 1 from J, leaving 6 bases between them. The germline gives CDR1 SGHKS, CDR2 YYEKEE (reference sequence). This CDR3 comprises 12 residues. CDR3 DNA sequence: TGTGCCAGCAGCCCCGGGTCCTACGAGCAGTACTTC. Its translation: CASSPGSYEQYF.

This chain connects TRBV7-9 to TRBJ1-4; no reliable D call. Trimming took off 5 bases at V and 8 bases at J, with 18 bases between the two ends. Germline V lookup: CDR1 SEHNR, CDR2 FQNEAQ (reference sequence). This CDR3 is built from 15 residues. CDR3: CASSETGSPREKLFF. CDR3 in DNA: TGTGCCAGCAGCGAGACCGGGTCACCTAGGGAAAAACTGTTTTTT.